A selection of T cell receptor beta chains follows, all from one sample in a study of identical twins. Using its own MiXCR run on the 5' RACE reads, TCRdb lists one record per CDR3 protein. The repertoire includes approximately 230,000 distinct CDR3 sequences, 5.5% to 7.5% of them detected once, and roughly 14% sits in the top ten. This sample was also put to use in a study of T cells expressing NK-cell markers.

The source material was CD8+ T cells sorted from blood. These receptors all stem from a woman under 30 in good health. Both conserved end residues are part of each CDR3. Fields, in order: V gene, J gene, D gene, clone size, CDR3 protein, CDR3 DNA. The D gene is left open where the match is weak. Where a row states a size, it is once, few, many or the class of an expanded clone; other rows omit it.

V: TRBV11-1
J: TRBJ2-2
D: TRBD2
size: few
CDR3: CASSSQRGASGELFF
DNA: TGTGCCAGCAGCTCCCAGCGGGGGGCATCTGGGGAGCTGTTTTTT

V: TRBV12-3/TRBV12-4
J: TRBJ2-5
D: TRBD1
size: .
CDR3: CASSTGTGWRETQYF
DNA: TGTGCCAGCAGCACCGGGACAGGGTGGCGAGAGACCCAGTACTTC

V: TRBV20-1
J: TRBJ2-2
D: TRBD2
size: .
CDR3: CSASELAATTGELFF
DNA: TGCAGTGCTAGTGAACTAGCGGCTACCACCGGGGAGCTGTTTTTT

V: TRBV5-1
J: TRBJ2-2
D: .
size: .
CDR3: CASSFPGIRPGELFF
DNA: TGCGCCAGCAGCTTCCCAGGGATACGACCCGGGGAGCTGTTTTTT

V: TRBV11-2
J: TRBJ2-1
D: .
size: few
CDR3: CASRHLANEQFF
DNA: TGTGCCAGCAGACACCTAGCCAATGAGCAGTTCTTC

V: TRBV27
J: TRBJ2-7
D: TRBD2
size: .
CDR3: CASSPSGSYEQYF
DNA: TGTGCCAGCAGCCCGAGCGGGAGCTACGAGCAGTACTTC

V: TRBV6-1
J: TRBJ2-3
D: TRBD2
size: few
CDR3: CASSQGTSGPSSTDTQYF
DNA: TGTGCCAGCAGTCAGGGGACTAGCGGGCCCTCCAGCACAGATACGCAGTATTTT

V: TRBV9
J: TRBJ2-2
D: .
size: few
CDR3: CASSVDPGELFF
DNA: TGTGCCAGCAGCGTAGACCCCGGGGAGCTGTTTTTT

V: TRBV7-8
J: TRBJ1-1
D: .
size: many
CDR3: CASGRTVNTEAFF
DNA: TGTGCCAGCGGTCGGACGGTGAACACTGAAGCTTTCTTT

V: TRBV5-1
J: TRBJ1-6
D: .
size: many
CDR3: CASSLEPGDSLPLHF
DNA: TGCGCCAGCAGCTTGGAGCCAGGGGACTCCTTACCCCTCCACTTT

V: TRBV5-6
J: TRBJ2-7
D: TRBD1
size: .
CDR3: CASNDRVSYEQYF
DNA: TGTGCCAGCAATGACAGGGTTTCCTACGAGCAGTACTTC

V: TRBV9
J: TRBJ2-3
D: .
size: few
CDR3: CASSGGTSTDTQYF
DNA: TGTGCCAGCAGCGGTGGTACTAGCACAGATACGCAGTATTTT

V: TRBV19
J: TRBJ2-3
D: TRBD1
size: .
CDR3: CAVKDGRGLSDTQYF
DNA: TGTGCCGTTAAAGACGGCAGGGGGCTATCGGATACGCAGTATTTT

V: TRBV12-3/TRBV12-4
J: TRBJ1-1
D: .
size: .
CDR3: CASSYWTNTEAFF
DNA: TGTGCCAGCAGTTATTGGACAAACACTGAAGCTTTCTTT

V: TRBV4-1
J: TRBJ1-1
D: TRBD1
size: .
CDR3: CASSALPGQGRNTEAFF
DNA: TGCGCCAGCAGCGCCTTACCGGGACAGGGGCGGAACACTGAAGCTTTCTTT

V: TRBV7-2
J: TRBJ2-7
D: TRBD1
size: few
CDR3: CASSFDRGEQYF
DNA: TGTGCCAGCAGCTTTGACAGGGGCGAGCAGTACTTC

V: TRBV7-2
J: TRBJ2-7
D: TRBD2
size: few
CDR3: CASSFRAGVWTYEQYF
DNA: TGTGCCAGCAGCTTTCGAGCGGGAGTATGGACCTACGAGCAGTACTTC

V: TRBV3-1
J: TRBJ2-3
D: .
size: few
CDR3: CASSQETDATDTQYF
DNA: TGTGCCAGCAGCCAAGAGACAGACGCCACAGATACGCAGTATTTT

V: TRBV7-9
J: TRBJ2-3
D: .
size: many
CDR3: CASSLVVGQSTDTQYF
DNA: TGTGCCAGCAGCTTGGTCGTAGGACAGAGCACAGATACGCAGTATTTT

V: TRBV9
J: TRBJ2-1
D: .
size: .
CDR3: CASTQGGGGLYNEQFF
DNA: TGTGCCAGCACCCAAGGGGGGGGAGGGCTATACAATGAGCAGTTCTTC

V: TRBV11-2
J: TRBJ2-7
D: .
size: few
CDR3: CASSPQGGVAREQYF
DNA: TGTGCCAGCAGCCCCCAGGGGGGGGTAGCGCGGGAGCAGTACTTC

V: TRBV7-2
J: TRBJ1-2
D: TRBD1
size: .
CDR3: CASSFERGLGYGYTF
DNA: TGTGCCAGCAGCTTCGAAAGGGGGCTCGGCTATGGCTACACCTTC

V: TRBV4-3
J: TRBJ1-1
D: .
size: few
CDR3: CASSQEYGGNTEAFF
DNA: TGCGCCAGCAGCCAAGAATACGGGGGGAACACTGAAGCTTTCTTT

V: TRBV9
J: TRBJ2-2
D: .
size: .
CDR3: CASSENLRWELFF
DNA: TGTGCCAGCAGCGAAAACCTACGCTGGGAGCTGTTTTTT

V: TRBV3-1
J: TRBJ2-2
D: TRBD1
size: many
CDR3: CASTKTGGTGELFF
DNA: TGTGCCAGCACCAAAACAGGGGGTACCGGGGAGCTGTTTTTT

V: TRBV9
J: TRBJ2-6
D: TRBD1
size: .
CDR3: CASSGWTGVTGANVLTF
DNA: TGTGCCAGCAGCGGATGGACAGGGGTAACTGGGGCCAACGTCCTGACTTTC

V: TRBV2
J: TRBJ2-7
D: .
size: .
CDR3: CASRSYLQDLGYEQYF
DNA: TGTGCCAGCAGATCCTATTTACAGGACCTTGGGTACGAGCAGTACTTC

V: TRBV5-6
J: TRBJ2-4
D: .
size: .
CDR3: CASSWGLPGGIQYF
DNA: TGTGCCAGCAGCTGGGGACTCCCTGGGGGCATTCAGTACTTC

V: TRBV12-3/TRBV12-4
J: TRBJ2-3
D: .
size: many
CDR3: CASSLLGGTQYF
DNA: TGTGCCAGCAGCCTACTAGGAGGTACGCAGTATTTT

V: TRBV3-1
J: TRBJ2-7
D: TRBD1
size: many
CDR3: CASSQDGPGQGYEQYF
DNA: TGTGCCAGCAGCCAAGACGGGCCGGGACAGGGCTACGAGCAGTACTTC

V: TRBV2
J: TRBJ2-7
D: .
size: .
CDR3: CASTAAEYEQYF
DNA: TGTGCCAGCACTGCAGCAGAGTACGAGCAGTACTTC

V: TRBV9
J: TRBJ2-3
D: .
size: few
CDR3: CASSVVADTQYF
DNA: TGTGCCAGCAGCGTAGTGGCAGATACGCAGTATTTT

V: TRBV4-1
J: TRBJ1-2
D: TRBD1
size: few
CDR3: CASSVSLGTDNYGYTF
DNA: TGCGCCAGCAGTGTGTCTTTGGGGACAGACAACTATGGCTACACCTTC

V: TRBV7-7
J: TRBJ2-2
D: .
size: .
CDR3: CASSLKGFANTGELFF
DNA: TGTGCTAGCAGCTTAAAGGGGTTCGCGAACACCGGGGAGCTGTTTTTT

V: TRBV27
J: TRBJ2-1
D: .
size: .
CDR3: CASGGTRVGGTYNEQFF
DNA: TGTGCCAGCGGAGGGACGAGGGTGGGGGGAACCTACAATGAGCAGTTCTTC

V: TRBV2
J: TRBJ1-1
D: .
size: few
CDR3: CASSGERQNPEWGTEAFF
DNA: TGTGCCAGCAGTGGCGAACGGCAGAACCCCGAGTGGGGCACTGAAGCTTTCTTT

V: TRBV20-1
J: TRBJ2-1
D: .
size: few
CDR3: CSARTSANLMGEQFF
DNA: TGCAGTGCTAGGACCTCCGCCAACCTAATGGGCGAGCAGTTCTTC

V: TRBV27
J: TRBJ2-7
D: .
size: .
CDR3: CASSSLDRPYEQYF
DNA: TGTGCCAGCAGTTCACTTGACAGACCCTACGAGCAGTACTTC

V: TRBV11-2
J: TRBJ2-1
D: .
size: few
CDR3: CASSLWGLGDEQFF
DNA: TGTGCCAGCAGCTTATGGGGTTTGGGGGATGAGCAGTTCTTC

V: TRBV12-3/TRBV12-4
J: TRBJ2-7
D: .
size: few
CDR3: CASSWFGSYEQYF
DNA: TGTGCCAGCAGTTGGTTCGGCTCCTACGAGCAGTACTTC

V: TRBV7-3
J: TRBJ2-3
D: TRBD2
size: .
CDR3: CASSPSPLVGGGAADTQYF
DNA: TGTGCCAGCAGCCCCTCCCCCTTGGTGGGCGGGGGGGCGGCAGATACGCAGTATTTT

V: TRBV25-1
J: TRBJ2-7
D: TRBD2
size: many
CDR3: CASSDYAGGYEQYF
DNA: TGTGCCAGCAGTGATTATGCGGGAGGGTACGAGCAGTACTTC

V: TRBV12-3/TRBV12-4
J: TRBJ1-4
D: .
size: few
CDR3: CASINSPGGPNEKLFF
DNA: TGTGCCAGCATCAACTCTCCCGGGGGACCTAATGAAAAACTGTTTTTT

V: TRBV20-1
J: TRBJ1-2
D: .
size: few
CDR3: CSARSPPQGASSNYGYTF
DNA: TGCAGTGCTAGATCCCCCCCCCAAGGGGCTAGTTCTAACTATGGCTACACCTTC

V: TRBV29-1
J: TRBJ1-2
D: TRBD1
size: few
CDR3: CSVEDRMSKDRGRGYTF
DNA: TGCAGCGTTGAAGATCGGATGAGTAAGGACAGGGGGCGCGGCTACACCTTC

V: TRBV3-1
J: TRBJ2-1
D: TRBD2
size: many
CDR3: CASSQGTSEIEQFF
DNA: TGTGCCAGCAGCCAAGGGACTAGCGAAATTGAGCAGTTCTTC